The 32 T cell receptor beta chains below all came from one sample that was sequenced in a study of T cells after yellow fever vaccination. TCRdb re-derived calls from the 5' RACE reads in MiXCR, one entry per CDR3 protein. Of 200,000 to 250,000 distinct CDR3 sequences listed, 3.2% were seen once; the top ten hold roughly 3.2%. This sample comprised CD4+ T cells sorted from PBMCs, obtained 10 days after the yellow fever booster vaccination. The receptors stem from a man aged 18-30 years who received the YFV17D yellow fever vaccine.

This clonotype was counted between two and nine times. V and J are TRBV18 and TRBJ2-5; no clear D gene. With 3 bases removed from V and 4 bases from J, the gap between germline ends came to 15 bases. Germline V gives CDR1 KGHSH, CDR2 LQKENI. The CDR3 covers 15 residues. Here the CDR3 DNA reads TGTGCCAGCTCACCCCCCTCGGAAAGGCGAGAGACCCAGTACTTC. Its protein is CASSPPSERRETQYF.

This clonotype appeared many times. The chain is built from TRBV20-1 and TRBJ1-3, with D possibly TRBD1 on 5 matching bases. Germline loops: CDR1 DFQATT, CDR2 SNEGSKA (reference sequence). This CDR3 spans 11 amino acids. Trimming stripped 7 bases from V and 8 bases from J, with 12 bases between. The CDR3 DNA reads as TGCAGTGGTATGGGGGATTACACCATATATTTT. This translates into CSGMGDYTIYF.

Only a few counts were recorded for this clonotype. The V call is TRBV20-1, the J call TRBJ1-2; possible D gene TRBD1, 5 bases. From germline, CDR1 is DFQATT and CDR2 SNEGSKA (reference sequence). The CDR3 covers 13 residues. V lost 0 bases and J 3 bases, leaving 8 bases between the germline ends. Here the CDR3 reads CSARDPGHYGYTF. In nucleotides, the CDR3 is TGCAGTGCTAGAGACCCGGGGCACTATGGCTACACCTTC.

This rearrangement joins TRBV11-1 to TRBJ2-5, with TRBD2 matching 10 bases. Trimming at V came to 4 bases and at J to 4 bases, leaving 12 bases not matched to a gene. Germline values: CDR1 SGHAT, CDR2 FQDESV (reference sequence). CDR3 length equals 17 residues. The CDR3 loop is CASSYQRGGVGGETQYF. The CDR3, as DNA: TGTGCCAGCAGCTATCAGCGGGGGGGAGTTGGAGGAGAGACCCAGTACTTC. Full variable domain (outside the CDR3, taken from reference TRBV11-1 and TRBJ2-5): EAEVAQSPRYKITEKSQAVAFWCDPISGHATLYWYRQILGQGPELLVQFQDESVVDDSQLPKDRFSAERLKGVDSTLKIQPAELGDSAMYLCASSYQRGGVGGETQYFGPGTRLLVL.

This clonotype was observed many times. V usage is TRBV7-2 and J usage is TRBJ1-1; D is perhaps TRBD1 (6 bases). Trimming removed 5 bases from V and 5 bases from J, with 15 bases in between. CDR3 size: 14 residues. Germline V gene lookup returns CDR1 SGHTA and CDR2 FQGNSA. CDR3 in DNA: TGTGCCAGCAGCCCACAGGGTAGGAGGACTGAAGCTTTCTTT. It translates to CASSPQGRRTEAFF.

This clonotype was found many times. The CDR3 reads CASGRDSETQYF. CDR3 DNA sequence: TGTGCCAGCGGACGGGACAGTGAGACCCAGTACTTC. The chain links TRBV7-8 to TRBJ2-5, with 7 bases aligning to TRBD1. Germline assignment: CDR1 SGHVS and CDR2 FQNEAQ. The CDR3 contains 12 residues. With V trimmed by 8 bases and J by 5 bases, 5 bases remained unmatched.

V gene TRBV25-1 combines with J gene TRBJ2-1; D call uncertain. This CDR3 comprises 13 residues. The germline V and J ends were trimmed by 2 bases and 9 bases, with 11 bases remaining between them. The germline CDR1 and CDR2 sequences are MGHDK and SYGVNS. The CDR3 loop reads CASSEPPPSEQFF. The DNA for the CDR3 is TGTGCCAGCAGTGAACCCCCCCCCTCTGAGCAGTTCTTC.

This clonotype occurred a few times. CDR3 sequence reads: CSASFAVGLAGAGGTQYF. CDR3 bases: TGCAGTGCTAGTTTCGCCGTGGGACTAGCGGGGGCAGGAGGGACCCAGTACTTC. This rearrangement joins TRBV20-1 to TRBJ2-5; TRBD2 agrees at 14 bases. CDR1 and CDR2 (germline): DFQATT, SNEGSKA (reference sequence). This CDR3 comprises 18 residues. V trimming: 3 bases; J trimming: 7 bases; junction bases outside the gene matches: 16.

This clonotype was observed a few times. The chain carries TRBV30 and TRBJ1-2; tentative D call: TRBD1 (5 bases). The CDR3 sequence is 12 residues long. The germline CDR1 and CDR2 sequences are GTSNPN and SVGIG (reference sequence). Deletions cut 3 bases from V and 5 bases from J, with 10 bases between. For the CDR3, the DNA is TGTGCCTGGAGGGGGGGGTTGTATGGCTACACCTTC. Residues: CAWRGGLYGYTF.

In this sample, this clonotype turned up many times. The J gene is TRBJ2-7, the V gene TRBV2; TRBD1 matches 7 bases. CDR1 is SNHLY and CDR2 is FYNNEI in the germline V gene. This CDR3 comprises 13 residues. With V trimmed by 4 bases and J by 4 bases, 4 bases remained unmatched. CDR3 sequence reads: CASSGQGHYEQYF. Here the CDR3 DNA reads TGTGCCAGCAGTGGACAGGGACATTACGAGCAGTACTTC. Together with reference TRBV2 and TRBJ2-7, the CDR3 gives the full variable domain: EPEVTQTPSHQVTQMGQEVILRCVPISNHLYFYWYRQILGQKVEFLVSFYNNEISEKSEIFDDQFSVERPDGSNFTLKIRSTKLEDSAMYFCASSGQGHYEQYFGPGTRLTVT.

At least ten counts were recorded for this clonotype. The chain joins TRBV6-2 or TRBV6-3 to TRBJ2-1; D is uncertain. The CDR3 has 15 residues. Trimming took off 7 bases at V and 0 bases at J, with 13 bases between the two ends. The germline V gene has CDR1 MNHEY and CDR2 SVGEGT. This CDR3 reads CASTPIWSSYNEQFF. Here the CDR3 DNA reads TGTGCCAGCACACCTATCTGGAGCTCCTACAATGAGCAGTTCTTC.

Ten or more counts support this clonotype. The J gene is TRBJ2-3, the V gene TRBV5-1, with 7 bases lining up with TRBD2. Per the germline V gene, CDR1 is SGHRS and CDR2 is YFSETQ. The CDR3 length is 14 residues. Trimming removed 4 bases from V and 4 bases from J; junction bases left unmatched: 6. The CDR3 protein is CASSPGGSPDTQYF. The CDR3 DNA is TGCGCCAGCAGCCCCGGGGGGTCCCCAGATACGCAGTATTTT.

The chain couples TRBV30 to TRBJ2-7; D is uncertain. This CDR3 comprises 12 residues. Germline CDR1 is GTSNPN and CDR2 is SVGIG (reference sequence). Trimming took off 0 bases at V and 11 bases at J, with 14 bases between the two ends. CDR3 region: CAWSVPLARKYF. The CDR3 DNA reads TGTGCCTGGAGTGTACCTCTGGCACGGAAGTACTTC.

The chain carries TRBV28 and TRBJ1-2; perhaps TRBD1 as D (5 bases). Trimming shortened V by 4 bases and J by 4 bases, and 19 bases separated the two germline ends. Germline loops: CDR1 MDHEN, CDR2 SYDVKM. The CDR3 is made up of 16 amino acids. CDR3 residues: CASSSLRVFNVYGYTF. The DNA of the CDR3 is TGTGCCAGCAGTTCACTCAGGGTGTTTAACGTCTATGGCTACACCTTC.

This clonotype occurred many times. The rearrangement links TRBV7-8 to TRBJ2-7; D might be TRBD1 or TRBD2, each matching 5 bases. Trimming removed 5 bases at V and 0 bases at J, with 14 bases between. CDR3 length: 15 amino acids. Germline CDR1 SGHVS, CDR2 FQNEAQ. For the CDR3, the DNA is TGTGCCAGCAGCCGAGGGACGGTGCTCTCCTACGAGCAGTACTTC. Its translation: CASSRGTVLSYEQYF.

This rearrangement joins TRBV2 to TRBJ1-2; D perhaps matches TRBD1 (5 bases). The CDR3 extends over 15 amino acids. Germline V gene lookup returns CDR1 SNHLY and CDR2 FYNNEI. V was cut by 3 bases and J by 7 bases, with 18 bases left in between. CDR3 bases: TGTGCCAGCAGTGACTTGGGGACCGCCTCTGTTGGCTACACCTTC. Its protein is CASSDLGTASVGYTF. The complete variable domain, with remaining parts taken from reference TRBV2 and TRBJ1-2, reads EPEVTQTPSHQVTQMGQEVILRCVPISNHLYFYWYRQILGQKVEFLVSFYNNEISEKSEIFDDQFSVERPDGSNFTLKIRSTKLEDSAMYFCASSDLGTASVGYTFGSGTRLTVV.

This clonotype was seen only a few times. The rearrangement links TRBV15 to TRBJ2-2; D is unresolved. There are 16 residues in the CDR3. Trimming took 0 bases from V and 3 from J, leaving 11 bases between them. Germline assignment: CDR1 LNHNV and CDR2 YYDKDF (reference sequence). CDR3 sequence: CATSREGSPYTGELFF. For the CDR3, the DNA is TGTGCCACCAGCAGAGAGGGTTCCCCCTACACCGGGGAGCTGTTTTTT.

The rearrangement uses TRBV4-1 and TRBJ2-1, with D perhaps assigned TRBD1 or TRBD2 (6 bases each). The CDR3 is 14 residues long. The germline V gene encodes CDR1 MGHRA and CDR2 YSYEKL. Trimming took 2 bases from V and 9 from J, leaving 14 bases between them. CDR3 amino acids: CASSQPGGTIEQFF. CDR3 sequence (DNA): TGCGCCAGCAGCCAACCCGGGGGCACCATTGAGCAGTTCTTC.

This clonotype occurred many times. This chain uses TRBV23-1 with TRBJ2-3; weak D call: TRBD2 (5 bases). TRBV23-1 carries the ORF label, with uncertain function. The CDR3 is 18 amino acids. Trimming stripped 4 bases from V and 2 bases from J, with 22 bases between. This chain's CDR3 is CASSPLLFPERATDTQYF. The CDR3 DNA reads TGCGCCAGCAGTCCACTTCTTTTCCCCGAGAGGGCCACAGATACGCAGTATTTT.

This clonotype occurred many times. The rearrangement uses TRBV30 and TRBJ2-2, with D tentatively TRBD1 or TRBD2 (5 bases each). Trimming shortened V by 5 bases and J by 3 bases, and 13 bases separated the two germline ends. Germline CDR1 and CDR2: GTSNPN and SVGIG (reference sequence). The CDR3 contains 14 residues. CDR3 residues: CAWGVGGYTGELFF. The CDR3 bases are TGTGCCTGGGGGGTTGGGGGATACACCGGGGAGCTGTTTTTT.

The chain recombines TRBV2 with TRBJ2-7; weak D call: TRBD2 (6 bases). The CDR3 loop spans 14 amino acids. The ends were cut back, 7 bases at V and 2 bases at J, with 15 bases in the middle. Germline V lookup: CDR1 SNHLY, CDR2 FYNNEI. The CDR3 nucleotides read TGTGCCAGCAAGGGACTCCGAACCACCTACGAGCAGTACTTC. It yields the protein CASKGLRTTYEQYF.

This clonotype was seen at least ten times. The junction differs from germline at one of its ends, possibly a read error. This chain joins TRBV30 and TRBJ1-2; D uncertain. This CDR3 region has 13 residues. CDR1 GTSNPN and CDR2 SVGIG come from the germline V gene (reference sequence). The CDR3 DNA follows: TGTGCCTGGAGGAAACAAAGCTCATATGTCTACACCTTC. As protein: CAWRKQSSYVYTF.

In its sample, this clonotype was seen many times. CDR3 nucleotide sequence: TGTGCCAGCAGCCCCGGGGAGCTGTTTTTT. As protein: CASSPGELFF. The rearrangement joins TRBV7-9 to TRBJ2-2; D is undetermined. The length of the CDR3 is 10 residues. Trimming took 5 bases from V and 6 from J, leaving 1 base between them. Germline CDR1 reads SEHNR; CDR2 reads FQNEAQ (reference sequence). Based on the CDR3 plus reference TRBV7-9 and TRBJ2-2, the full variable domain is DTGVSQNPRHKITKRGQNVTFRCDPISEHNRLYWYRQTLGQGPEFLTYFQNEAQLEKSRLLSDRFSAERPKGSFSTLEIQRTEQGDSAMYLCASSPGELFFGEGSRLTVL.

There are many counts of this clonotype. V gene TRBV20-1 combines with J gene TRBJ2-5, with TRBD2 matching over 14 bases. The V gene's germline CDR1 is DFQATT and CDR2 SNEGSKA (reference sequence). The CDR3 extends over 17 amino acids. After removal of 6 bases from V and 2 bases from J, the junction contained 11 bases not matched to a gene. The CDR3 DNA reads as TGCAGTGCCCCGCGGGGGACTAGCGGGGGTGAACAAGAGACCCAGTACTTC. Residues: CSAPRGTSGGEQETQYF.

The chain employs TRBV12-3 or TRBV12-4 and TRBJ1-5; no clear D gene. The CDR3 has 12 residues. The V end lost 7 bases, the J end lost 3 bases, and 7 bases lay between the germline ends. CDR3 amino acids: CASTVYNQPQHF. CDR3 DNA: TGTGCCAGCACAGTATACAATCAGCCCCAGCATTTT.

This clonotype was observed at least ten times. Here the CDR3 reads CSAWTAYEQYF. CDR3 coding DNA: TGCAGTGCCTGGACAGCATACGAGCAGTACTTC. The V and J genes are TRBV20-1 and TRBJ2-7; the D gene is possibly TRBD1 (6 bases). V gave up 6 bases and J gave up 4 bases, with 10 bases separating them. The CDR3 runs to 11 residues. Germline CDR1 reads DFQATT; CDR2 reads SNEGSKA (reference sequence).

The genes are TRBV10-3 and TRBJ2-7; 11 bases match TRBD1. Per germline, CDR1 ENHRY and CDR2 SYGVKD. The CDR3 is 13 amino acids. J was trimmed by 7 bases and V by 7 bases; bases with no gene match: 6. CDR3 sequence: CAIKGQGAVEQYV. The CDR3 DNA reads TGTGCCATCAAAGGACAGGGGGCGGTTGAGCAGTACGTC.

This clonotype was picked up many times. The chain couples TRBV7-9 to TRBJ2-3, with 8 bases matching TRBD2. This CDR3 has 15 residues. V lost 5 bases, J lost 2 bases, and 6 bases stayed unmatched. The germline V gene encodes CDR1 SEHNR and CDR2 FQNEAQ (reference sequence). CDR3 nucleotide sequence: TGTGCCAGCAGCCCACGGGGGGGGTACACAGATACGCAGTATTTT. It codes for CASSPRGGYTDTQYF. The full variable domain, in which reference TRBV7-9 and TRBJ2-3 provide the parts outside the CDR3, is DTGVSQNPRHKITKRGQNVTFRCDPISEHNRLYWYRQTLGQGPEFLTYFQNEAQLEKSRLLSDRFSAERPKGSFSTLEIQRTEQGDSAMYLCASSPRGGYTDTQYFGPGTRLTVL.

This clonotype was seen only a few times. V and J are TRBV3-1 and TRBJ2-7, with D perhaps being TRBD1 or TRBD2 (6 bases each). Germline V gives CDR1 LGHDT, CDR2 YNNKEL (reference sequence). This CDR3 contains 11 residues. V was pared by 4 bases and J by 7 bases, with 8 bases between. CDR3 sequence (DNA): TGTGCCAGCAGCCGGGGGGCTGAGCAGTACTTC. This sequence encodes CASSRGAEQYF.

The sample holds many counts of this clonotype. This sequence joins TRBV5-1 and TRBJ1-1; TRBD1 aligns across 7 bases. CDR1 and CDR2 (germline): SGHRS, YFSETQ. The V segment lost 2 bases and the J segment 3 bases; nucleotides outside the gene matches: 7. This CDR3 has 15 amino acids. The DNA for the CDR3 is TGCGCCAGCAGCTTCGTTACAGGGGACGACACTGAAGCTTTCTTT. Encoded protein: CASSFVTGDDTEAFF.

The V and J genes are TRBV3-1 and TRBJ1-5; D remains ambiguous. This CDR3 spans 13 amino acids. Trimming removed 1 base at V and 7 bases at J, with 8 bases between. CDR1 is LGHDT, CDR2 YNNKEL, per germline (reference sequence). This CDR3 reads CASSQAGYQPQHF. The CDR3 DNA sequence: TGTGCCAGCAGCCAAGCGGGATACCAGCCCCAGCATTTT.

This clonotype was observed at least ten times. The chain carries TRBV7-6 and TRBJ2-5, with 9 bases lining up with TRBD2. The CDR3 runs to 16 residues. The V gene's germline CDR1 is SGHVS and CDR2 FNYEAQ. With 6 bases clipped from V and 5 bases from J, the junction kept 13 bases outside the gene matches. CDR3 coding DNA: TGTGCCAGCAGACGAGCCCTAGCGGGGAGGGTGGAGACCCAGTACTTC. Translation gives CASRRALAGRVETQYF.